Listed below are T cell receptor beta chains from one sample, sequenced in a study of OX40 agonist ivuxolimab in advanced cancers. Libraries were prepared by immunoSEQ multiplex PCR; TCRdb keeps only in-frame clonotypes and omits some of them. Of more than 55,000 clones detected, more than 65% appear once; the ten largest clones hold about a tenth. This sample comprised CD4+ or CD8+ T cells sorted from blood, obtained in a trial of the OX40 agonist ivuxolimab. These receptors were collected from an adult with an advanced solid tumor such as melanoma, head and neck, liver or kidney cancer. The CDR3 runs from the conserved cysteine through the conserved F or W. Each record gives: J gene, clone size, V gene, D gene, CDR3 protein, CDR3 DNA. The D gene is left open where the match is weak. Expanded clones are given a class, and other clones once, few, many or no size at all.

TRBJ2-6 | - | TRBV21-1 | - | CAIRTSGRYFSGANVLTF | TGTGCCATCAGGACTAGCGGGAGGTATTTCTCTGGGGCCAACGTCCTGACTTTC
TRBJ2-7 | - | TRBV7-2 | - | CASSLARAAGTSYEQYF | TGTGCCAGCAGCTTGGCGAGGGCGGCGGGAACCTCCTACGAGCAGTACTTC
TRBJ1-2 | - | TRBV4-3 | - | CASSQEVVGGRGYGYTF | TGCGCCAGCAGCCAAGAGGTCGTAGGGGGTCGGGGCTATGGCTACACCTTC
TRBJ2-4 | - | TRBV10-3 | - | CAISDPLSGSPAKNIQYF | TGTGCCATCAGTGACCCCCTATCGGGGAGCCCAGCCAAAAACATTCAGTACTTC
TRBJ2-2 | - | TRBV7-6 | - | CASSLVGGEYTGELFF | TGTGCCAGCAGCTTAGTCGGGGGAGAGTACACCGGGGAGCTGTTTTTT
TRBJ2-7 | medium-sized | TRBV7-7 | - | CASSLGAGSAYEQYF | TGTGCCAGCAGCTTAGGGGCAGGGAGCGCCTACGAGCAGTACTTC
TRBJ2-7 | - | TRBV10-3 | - | CASQGGGSEQYF | TGTGCCTCCCAAGGGGGAGGATCCGAGCAGTACTTC
TRBJ2-5 | - | TRBV7-6 | TRBD2 | CASSLYVLASGRETQYF | TGTGCCAGCAGCTTATACGTGCTGGCTAGCGGTCGTGAGACCCAGTACTTC
TRBJ1-3 | - | TRBV7-9 | - | CASSFPIGKISGNTIYF | TGTGCCAGCAGCTTCCCCATCGGAAAGATATCGGGAAACACCATATATTTT
TRBJ2-7 | - | TRBV29-1 | TRBD1 | CSAGTGTYEQYF | TGCAGCGCGGGGACAGGCACCTACGAGCAGTACTTC
TRBJ1-1 | - | TRBV6-6 | - | CASSYDGFSEAFF | TGTGCCAGCAGTTACGACGGGTTCAGTGAAGCTTTCTTT
TRBJ2-5 | - | TRBV5-4 | - | CASSLPGKETQYF | TGTGCCAGCAGCCTGCCGGGGAAAGAGACCCAGTACTTC
TRBJ1-2 | - | TRBV9 | - | CASSSRGAPGGYTF | TGTGCCAGCAGCTCAAGAGGCGCGCCGGGTGGCTACACCTTC
TRBJ1-2 | - | TRBV19 | - | CASSIAGENYGYTF | TGTGCCAGTAGTATCGCAGGGGAGAACTATGGCTACACCTTC
TRBJ2-6 | - | TRBV30 | - | CAWSSGTISGANVLTF | TGTGCCTGGAGTAGCGGTACTATCTCTGGGGCCAACGTCCTGACTTTC
TRBJ2-1 | - | TRBV7-8 | - | CASSLEAARGKSYNEQFF | TGTGCCAGCAGCTTAGAGGCTGCTAGGGGGAAGTCCTACAATGAGCAGTTCTTC
TRBJ2-2 | - | TRBV27 | - | CASSLWSGTNTGELFF | TGTGCCAGCAGTTTATGGTCAGGAACGAACACCGGGGAGCTGTTTTTT
TRBJ2-7 | - | TRBV7-9 | TRBD2 | CASSGTSGRSIVYEQYF | TGTGCCAGCAGCGGGACTAGCGGGAGATCAATAGTCTACGAGCAGTACTTC
TRBJ1-1 | - | TRBV27 | - | CASSLMTSKNTEAFF | TGTGCCAGCAGTTTAATGACCTCCAAGAACACTGAAGCTTTCTTT
TRBJ1-2 | - | TRBV7-2 | TRBD1 | CASSANPGTGGHGYTF | TGTGCCAGCAGCGCAAATCCCGGGACAGGGGGTCATGGCTACACCTTC
TRBJ2-7 | - | TRBV7-3 | - | CASSLSTLGEQYF | TGTGCCAGCAGCTTATCTACCCTGGGCGAGCAGTACTTC
TRBJ2-3 | - | TRBV15 | TRBD2 | CATSFSGSTDTQYF | TGTGCCACCAGCTTTAGCGGGAGCACAGATACGCAGTATTTT
TRBJ1-2 | - | TRBV27 | TRBD1 | CASSPRTGASGEDGYTF | TGTGCCAGCAGTCCCCGGACAGGGGCCTCCGGGGAGGATGGCTACACCTTC
TRBJ2-7 | medium-sized | TRBV4-2 | TRBD2 | CASSQGLAGPYEQYF | TGTGCCAGCAGCCAAGGACTAGCGGGCCCCTACGAGCAGTACTTC
TRBJ2-3 | - | TRBV25-1 | - | CASNPGTDTQYF | TGTGCCAGCAACCCAGGCACAGATACGCAGTATTTT
TRBJ1-1 | once | TRBV7-3 | - | CASSLTYGEANTEAFF | TGTGCCAGCAGCTTAACCTATGGGGAAGCAAACACTGAAGCTTTCTTT
TRBJ2-1 | - | TRBV7-3 | - | CASSSDNYNEQFF | TGTGCCAGCAGCTCGGACAACTACAATGAGCAGTTCTTC
TRBJ2-5 | - | TRBV18 | TRBD1 | CASSPDRDRGQTQYF | TGTGCCAGCTCACCCGACCGGGACAGGGGACAGACCCAGTACTTC
TRBJ1-4 | - | TRBV7-3 | - | CASTKRVATGTYEKLFF | TGTGCCAGCACCAAAAGGGTCGCGACAGGCACTTATGAAAAACTGTTTTTT